The present TCR beta chain was sequenced within a study of memory CD4+ T cells and cytomegalovirus serostatus. Study information: Of the healthy Belgian adults, 9 were CMV seropositive and 20 to 30 seronegative. Study outcomes and limitations: Each of 67 CMV-associated TCRbeta sequences occurred in one to five individuals.

The sort gate was single viable CD3+CD4+CD8-CD45RO+ cells for memory CD4+ T cells. Donors' CMV status reflects serum IgG against pp150, pp28, p38, p52. In the study's own analysis: After removing out-of-frame reads, around 2 million distinct TCRbeta sequences remained. Produced via immunoSEQ multiplex PCR; TCRdb's table is partial and in-frame only. D and trimming come from the DNA, and the V and J calls and clone size come from that table. Here the sample spans approximately 88,000 clones, over 70% being singletons. Germline CDR1 reads SGHTA; CDR2 reads FQGNSA. The CDR3 has 15 residues. Trimming took off 0 bases at V and 4 bases at J, with 12 bases between the two ends. Of note for this clone: Its antigen is not known.

The source is an adult in good health and CMV-seropositive. V and J are TRBV7-2 and TRBJ1-2; no reliable D call. Sequencing input: memory CD4+ T cells from blood. The DNA of the CDR3 is TGTGCCAGCAGCTTAGCCACGATCTGGGGCTATGGCTACACCTTC. Protein: CASSLATIWGYGYTF. Combining the CDR3 with reference TRBV7-2 and TRBJ1-2 gives the whole variable domain GAGVSQSPSNKVTEKGKDVELRCDPISGHTALYWYRQSLGQGLEFLIYFQGNSAPDKSGLPSDRFSAERTGGSVSTLTIQRTQQEDSAVYLCASSLATIWGYGYTFGSGTRLTVV.